The 4 T cell receptor beta chains presented below share a single source sample, sequenced in a study of metastatic and nonmetastatic thyroid tumors. TCRdb re-clonotyped the PCR reads via MiXCR. The sample has about 69,000 clones; 11% to 15% are singletons. No patient received treatment before thyroid surgery. The sequencing input was blood. These receptors all stem from a male donor with papillary thyroid cancer or a benign thyroid nodule (not recorded which). Some clones in this sample may be carry-over from other donors' samples.

This clone was picked up many times. The chain links TRBV4-1 to TRBJ2-3; 10 bases are a match to TRBD2. The CDR3 totals 17 residues. V lost 1 base, J lost 1 base, and 5 bases stayed unmatched. Germline V gene data show CDR1 as MGHRA and CDR2 as YSYEKL. CDR3 in amino acids: CASSQGRLAGGTDTQYF. The CDR3 DNA sequence: TGCGCCAGCAGCCAAGGAAGGCTAGCGGGAGGCACAGATACGCAGTATTTT.

This clone occurred many times. The chain employs TRBV7-3 and TRBJ2-7; D perhaps matches TRBD2 (5 bases). CDR3 length: 13 residues. Germline values: CDR1 SGHTA, CDR2 FQGTGA. Trimming took off 0 bases at V and 6 bases at J, with 9 bases between the two ends. The CDR3 region is CASSLTPEGEQYV. DNA of the CDR3: TGTGCCAGCAGCTTAACCCCCGAGGGCGAGCAGTACGTC.

In this sample, this clone turned up many times. The rearrangement joins TRBV5-1 to TRBJ2-2, with D tentatively TRBD2 (6 bases). The CDR3 is 16 residues long. Trimming removed 0 bases at V and 2 bases at J, with 11 bases between. The germline V gene has CDR1 SGHRS and CDR2 YFSETQ. CDR3 in amino acids: CASSLEAGINTGELFF. CDR3 coding DNA: TGCGCCAGCAGCTTGGAGGCGGGAATAAACACCGGGGAGCTGTTTTTT.

In its sample, this clone was seen many times. J is TRBJ2-7 and V is TRBV18; 8 nucleotides match TRBD1. The trim removed 2 bases at V and 7 bases at J, leaving 10 bases unmatched. The CDR3 runs to 15 residues. In germline, CDR1 is KGHSH, CDR2 LQKENI. The DNA of the CDR3 is TGTGCCAGCTCACCAGGGACAGGCTCAGGTTTTGAGCAGTACGTC. Amino acid sequence: CASSPGTGSGFEQYV.